These 18 T cell receptor beta chains share one sample of origin, sequenced in a study of blood T cell repertoires in COVID-19. Method: immunoSEQ multiplex PCR; TCRdb's copy keeps in-frame clones and lacks some. The data show 35,000 to 55,000 clones, about 85% seen once. Sequenced material: peripheral blood. Receptors originate from a human donor in a cohort sampled during active COVID-19.

This clone came up once. The V call is TRBV30, the J call TRBJ1-1; weak D call: TRBD1 (6 bases). V shed 3 bases and J shed 0 bases, with 8 bases lying between them. The CDR3 sequence is 13 residues long. Germline V gene lookup returns CDR1 GTSNPN and CDR2 SVGIG (reference sequence). Here the CDR3 DNA reads TGTGCCTGGAGAGGACAGATGAACACTGAAGCTTTCTTT. This gives the protein CAWRGQMNTEAFF.

A few counts support this clone. The chain couples TRBV27 to TRBJ1-5, with D maybe TRBD1 (6 bases). The CDR3 has 15 residues. Trimming removed 5 bases from V and 1 base from J, with 12 bases in between. Germline values: CDR1 MNHEY, CDR2 SMNVEV (reference sequence). CDR3 amino acids: CASSLGGASNQPQHF. DNA of the CDR3: TGTGCCAGCAGTCTCGGGGGGGCGAGCAATCAGCCCCAGCATTTT.

The genes are TRBV5-1 and TRBJ2-3; D not resolved. There are 15 residues in the CDR3. The ends were cut back, 3 bases at V and 0 bases at J, with 11 bases in the middle. From germline, CDR1 is SGHRS and CDR2 YFSETQ. The CDR3 reads CASSSRSASTDTQYF. The CDR3 region has the DNA TGCGCCAGCAGCTCCCGGTCCGCGAGCACAGATACGCAGTATTTT.

The CDR3 sequence is CASSESTGTVSYEQYF. Written as DNA, the CDR3 is TGTGCCAGCAGTGAAAGTACCGGGACAGTTTCCTACGAGCAGTACTTC. The chain has TRBV2 and TRBJ2-7; TRBD1 matches 7 bases. This CDR3 contains 16 residues. V gave up 2 bases and J gave up 1 base; unmatched junction bases: 8. Germline V gene sequence: CDR1 SNHLY, CDR2 FYNNEI.

Here the CDR3 reads CASRRGASGDQETQYF. The CDR3 region has the DNA TGTGCCAGCAGGCGTGGGGCTAGCGGGGACCAAGAGACCCAGTACTTC. The chain is built from TRBV2 and TRBJ2-5; 9 positions match TRBD2. CDR1 and CDR2 (germline): SNHLY, FYNNEI. Trimming cost V 6 bases and J 0 bases; bases outside gene matches: 8. The length of the CDR3 is 16 residues.

V and J are TRBV19 and TRBJ1-6, with D perhaps TRBD1 (5 bases). CDR3 size: 12 residues. Germline assignment: CDR1 LNHDA and CDR2 SQIVND (reference sequence). V dropped 6 bases and J dropped 8 bases, with 8 bases sitting between them. The CDR3 DNA reads as TGTGCCAGTAGCGACAGTTATTCACCCCTCCACTTT. This encodes CASSDSYSPLHF.

This clone was observed a handful of times. This chain links TRBV19 with TRBJ2-7; weak D call: TRBD1 (6 bases). The germline V gene has CDR1 LNHDA and CDR2 SQIVND (reference sequence). This CDR3 is 14 amino acids long. V was pared by 4 bases and J by 2 bases, with 12 bases between. The CDR3 region is CASSRTASPYEQYF. As DNA, the CDR3 is TGTGCCAGTAGTAGGACAGCCTCACCCTACGAGCAGTACTTC.

The chain links TRBV5-1 to TRBJ1-2; D may be TRBD1 (6 bases). V was cut by 2 bases and J by 9 bases, with 17 bases left in between. The CDR3 contains 14 residues. From germline, CDR1 is SGHRS and CDR2 YFSETQ. The DNA for the CDR3 is TGCGCCAGCAGCTTAGGGACATCCTACCAGAGCTACACCTTC. Its protein product is CASSLGTSYQSYTF.

The V call is TRBV6-2 or TRBV6-3, the J call TRBJ1-1; TRBD1 matches at 10 bases. After removal of 6 bases from V and 10 bases from J, the junction contained 2 bases not matched to a gene. Per germline, CDR1 MNHEY and CDR2 SVGEGT. This CDR3 is 11 amino acids long. In DNA, the CDR3 is TGTGCCAGCAGCGGGGACAGGGGAGCTTTCTTT. Translating it yields CASSGDRGAFF.

This rearrangement joins TRBV3-1 (or the pseudogene TRBV3-2) to TRBJ2-2; D is uncertain. Germline lookup yields CDR1 LGHDT and CDR2 YNNKEL (reference sequence). The V and J ends lost 0 bases and 6 bases respectively, with 5 bases between them. The CDR3 is 13 amino acids. The CDR3: CASSQDPAGELFF. CDR3 in DNA: TGTGCCAGCAGCCAAGATCCGGCCGGGGAGCTGTTTTTT.

V usage is TRBV2 and J usage is TRBJ2-7; 7 nucleotides agree with TRBD1. The CDR3 has 16 amino acids. CDR1 SNHLY and CDR2 FYNNEI come from the germline V gene. Trimming took 5 bases from V and 0 from J; bases not matched to a gene: 10. CDR3 bases: TGTGCCAGCAGTCCATCGACAGGGACGAGCTCCTACGAGCAGTACTTC. Amino acid sequence: CASSPSTGTSSYEQYF.

V usage is TRBV4-1 and J usage is TRBJ1-4; D may be TRBD1 (5 bases). The CDR3 contains 19 residues. The V end was cut by 0 bases, the J end by 0 bases, with 17 bases between. CDR1 and CDR2 (germline): MGHRA, YSYEKL. The CDR3 spells CASSQDRGGKRATNEKLFF. As DNA, the CDR3 is TGCGCCAGCAGCCAAGATCGGGGGGGGAAGAGGGCAACTAATGAAAAACTGTTTTTT.

The sample holds one count of this clone. V usage is TRBV29-1 and J usage is TRBJ2-1, with D unclear. Germline CDR1 reads SQVTM; CDR2 reads ANQGSEA. This CDR3 is 15 amino acids long. The V end lost 1 base, the J end lost 0 bases, and 10 bases lay between the germline ends. This CDR3 is CSVEGVPRSYNEQFF. CDR3 sequence (DNA): TGCAGCGTTGAAGGAGTACCCCGCTCCTACAATGAGCAGTTCTTC.

This chain uses TRBV6-5 with TRBJ2-7; possible D gene TRBD1, 6 bases. The ends were cut back, 0 bases at V and 1 base at J, with 7 bases in the middle. This CDR3 spans 14 amino acids. CDR1 is MNHEY and CDR2 is SVGAGI in the germline V gene. The CDR3: CASSYSRGSYEQYF. Here the CDR3 DNA reads TGTGCCAGCAGTTACTCGAGGGGGTCCTACGAGCAGTACTTC.

The J gene is TRBJ1-3, the V gene TRBV5-1, with unresolved D. Per the germline V gene, CDR1 is SGHRS and CDR2 is YFSETQ. This CDR3 is built from 13 residues. Trimming left V 4 bases short and J 0 bases short, with 5 bases between. The CDR3 here is CASSPSSGNTIYF. CDR3 coding DNA: TGCGCCAGCAGCCCCTCCTCTGGAAACACCATATATTTT.

V usage is TRBV11-3 and J usage is TRBJ2-7, with a weak D call TRBD1 (6 bases). Germline V gene data show CDR1 as SGHNT and CDR2 as YENEEA. Trimming cost V 5 bases and J 3 bases, with 11 bases left between them. This CDR3 has 13 residues. The CDR3 loop is CASSKTTGYEQYF. CDR3 DNA: TGTGCCAGCAGCAAAACGACAGGCTACGAGCAGTACTTC.

The V gene is TRBV5-1, the J gene TRBJ2-3, with TRBD1 identical over 8 bases. J lost 7 bases, V lost 0 bases, and 4 bases had no gene match. The V gene's germline CDR1 is SGHRS and CDR2 YFSETQ. The CDR3 runs to 14 residues. DNA for the CDR3: TGCGCCAGCAGCTTGGGGACAGGGATAAATACGCAGTATTTT. Protein: CASSLGTGINTQYF.

The rearrangement links TRBV4-1 to TRBJ2-3; D not certain. V lost 0 bases, J lost 1 base, and 8 bases lay in between. Germline V gene data show CDR1 as MGHRA and CDR2 as YSYEKL. CDR3 size: 15 residues. CDR3 coding DNA: TGCGCCAGCAGCCAAGATCCCAGCGGCACAGATACGCAGTATTTT. Amino acids: CASSQDPSGTDTQYF.